This T cell receptor (beta chain) was documented in a study of blood T cells in healthy people across ages. Study-wide points: Estimates drawn from one million T cells were deemed to understate diversity.

Researchers isolated at least 6 million PBMCs per sample. A remark on this clonotype: Its antigen is not known.

Combining a sample-barcoded 5' primer with a J-beta primer mix, a second PCR ran for about 6 to 12 cycles. TCRdb independently ran MiXCR on the 5' RACE reads; one entry per CDR3 protein. This table has 800,000 to 950,000 distinct CDR3 sequences, approximately 49% appearing once. Trimming cost V 0 bases and J 6 bases, with 12 bases left between them. This CDR3 has 14 amino acids. Germline CDR1 is LGHNA and CDR2 is YSLEER. The TCR comes from a man aged 30 to 45 in good health. V usage is TRBV4-3 and J usage is TRBJ2-7; no clear D gene. The sequenced sample consisted of blood. In DNA, the CDR3 is TGCGCCAGCAGCCAAGATCTCTGGCAGACCGAGCAGTACTTC. As protein: CASSQDLWQTEQYF.